Shown below are 26 T cell receptor beta chains from a single sample sequenced in a study of control samples from healthy donors and cancer patients. Libraries were prepared by immunoSEQ multiplex PCR; TCRdb keeps only in-frame clonotypes and omits some of them. This sample has approximately 94,000 clones; about 90% occur once, and the top ten carry 15% to 20%. What was sequenced was blood. The receptors here all came from a woman aged 45-59 years in good health.

Only one count was recorded for this clone. This chain connects TRBV24-1 to TRBJ2-7; 13 bases are a match to TRBD2. The CDR3 is 19 residues long. Trimming took 4 bases from V and 2 from J; bases not matched to a gene: 13. Germline lookup yields CDR1 KGHDR and CDR2 SFDVKD. In DNA form, the CDR3 reads TGTGCCACCAGTGACAAACTACTAGCGGGGGGGCCTACGCCCTACGAGCAGTACTTC. Its protein is CATSDKLLAGGPTPYEQYF.

The table lists this clone with a count of one. J is TRBJ2-5 and V is TRBV27; TRBD1 matches 10 bases. This CDR3 contains 17 residues. The V and J ends lost 2 bases and 1 base, in that order; junction bases with no gene match: 7. Germline lookup yields CDR1 MNHEY and CDR2 SMNVEV (reference sequence). The CDR3 region has the DNA TGTGCCAGCAGTTTAACTAGGGACAGGGGAGCCCAAGAGACCCAGTACTTC. Amino acid sequence: CASSLTRDRGAQETQYF.

V and J are TRBV14 and TRBJ2-7; 10 nucleotides line up with TRBD2. The CDR3 is made up of 19 amino acids. Unmatched junction bases numbered 16, after V lost 3 bases and J lost 2 bases. Germline V gives CDR1 SGHDN, CDR2 FVKESK. Written as DNA, the CDR3 is TGTGCCAGCAGCCATGGAATTAGCGGGGGGCCCCTTTACCCCTACGAGCAGTACTTC. It encodes CASSHGISGGPLYPYEQYF.

The CDR3 sequence is CASSSTTGWAFF. CDR3 nucleotide sequence: TGTGCCAGCAGTTCAACGACAGGGTGGGCTTTCTTT. The chain is built from TRBV6-5 and TRBJ1-1, with 7 bases identical to TRBD1. The CDR3 runs to 12 residues. The ends lost 4 bases at V and 11 bases at J; junction bases unmatched: 7. The germline gives CDR1 MNHEY, CDR2 SVGAGI.

The chain combines TRBV27 with TRBJ2-3, with D possibly matching TRBD1 (5 bases). This CDR3 contains 14 residues. Trimming removed 0 bases at V and 6 bases at J, with 10 bases between. Germline CDR1 MNHEY, CDR2 SMNVEV (reference sequence). The CDR3 reads CASSLSRAADTQYF. The CDR3 DNA reads TGTGCCAGCAGTTTATCCAGGGCGGCCGATACGCAGTATTTT.

The V gene is TRBV7-9, the J gene TRBJ2-3; no firm D call. The CDR3 is 13 residues long. Germline V gives CDR1 SEHNR, CDR2 FQNEAQ (reference sequence). V lost 6 bases, J lost 3 bases, and 10 bases lay in between. CDR3 DNA sequence: TGTGCCAGCAGGTTTTCACAAACAGATACGCAGTATTTT. It specifies CASRFSQTDTQYF.

This clone was picked up one time. This chain joins TRBV6-1 and TRBJ2-4; TRBD1 matches 8 bases. The CDR3 covers 14 residues. Germline CDR1 reads MNHNS; CDR2 reads SASEGT. The ends lost 2 bases at V and 6 bases at J; junction bases unmatched: 3. The CDR3 DNA sequence: TGTGCCAGCAGTGAACAGGGGGCTATAAACATTCAGTACTTC. Its translation: CASSEQGAINIQYF.

This chain connects TRBV9 to TRBJ2-7; no reliable D call. Germline V gene sequence: CDR1 SGDLS, CDR2 YYNGEE. This CDR3 comprises 13 residues. The V gene lost 1 base and the J gene lost 5 bases, with 10 bases spanning the gap. The CDR3 spells CASSVYVQNEQYV. The CDR3 DNA is TGTGCCAGCAGCGTATACGTTCAGAACGAGCAGTACGTC.

This chain uses TRBV6-5 with TRBJ2-5; D possibly corresponds to TRBD1 (7 bases). The CDR3 loop spans 14 amino acids. Trimming shortened V by 6 bases and J by 2 bases, and 13 bases separated the two germline ends. Germline CDR1 reads MNHEY; CDR2 reads SVGAGI. Here the CDR3 reads CASRLRGRQETQYF. DNA for the CDR3: TGTGCCAGCAGGCTCAGGGGGAGGCAAGAGACCCAGTACTTC.

As DNA, the CDR3 is TGTGCCACTAGAAGAACCGGGACAGGGTCTGCCGTGAACACTGAAGCTTTCTTT. Residues: CATRRTGTGSAVNTEAFF. The chain carries TRBV19 and TRBJ1-1; TRBD1 matches 9 bases. CDR1 is LNHDA, CDR2 SQIVND, per germline (reference sequence). The CDR3 extends over 18 amino acids. V lost 10 bases, J lost 0 bases, and 18 bases stayed unmatched. Full variable domain (outside the CDR3, taken from reference TRBV19 and TRBJ1-1): DGGITQSPKYLFRKEGQNVTLSCEQNLNHDAMYWYRQDPGQGLRLIYYSQIVNDFQKGDIAEGYSVSREKKESFPLTVTSAQKNPTAFYLCATRRTGTGSAVNTEAFFGQGTRLTVV.

The chain combines TRBV18 with TRBJ1-5; D unclear. CDR3 length: 13 residues. Trimming took 0 bases from V and 7 from J, leaving 7 bases between them. Germline lookup yields CDR1 KGHSH and CDR2 LQKENI. The CDR3 sequence: CASSPPGNQPQHF. The CDR3 coding sequence is TGTGCCAGCTCACCACCAGGAAACCAGCCCCAGCATTTT.

The rearrangement joins TRBV2 to TRBJ2-2; maybe TRBD2 (6 bases). Trimming took off 10 bases at V and 2 bases at J, with 11 bases between the two ends. The CDR3 is 13 amino acids. Germline V gives CDR1 SNHLY, CDR2 FYNNEI. The CDR3 DNA is TGTGCCAATCGGGCGGGAAACACCGGGGAGCTGTTTTTT. Its protein product is CANRAGNTGELFF.

The V call is TRBV7-9, the J call TRBJ1-5; no firm D call. The CDR3 is 14 residues long. Germline V gives CDR1 SEHNR, CDR2 FQNEAQ (reference sequence). Trimming left V 2 bases short and J 1 base short, with 6 bases between. CDR3 sequence reads: CASSLLGSNQPQHF. The CDR3 DNA sequence: TGTGCCAGCAGCTTATTGGGGAGCAATCAGCCCCAGCATTTT.

CDR3: CASIGQGGGETQYF. CDR3 nucleotides: TGTGCCAGCATCGGACAGGGAGGAGGGGAGACCCAGTACTTC. This rearrangement joins TRBV7-9 to TRBJ2-5, with TRBD1 identical over 8 bases. The junction had 9 bases not matched to a gene; V was cut back by 7 bases and J by 5 bases. The CDR3 totals 14 residues. CDR1 SEHNR and CDR2 FQNEAQ come from the germline V gene (reference sequence).

The V and J genes are TRBV24-1 and TRBJ1-6; D remains unclear. Looked up from germline, CDR1 is KGHDR and CDR2 is SFDVKD. Trimming took 7 bases from V and 3 from J, leaving 9 bases between them. The CDR3 runs 14 residues. Here the CDR3 DNA reads TGTGCCACCAGAAAGGCACTCTATAATTCACCCCTCCACTTT. Its protein product is CATRKALYNSPLHF.

The chain employs TRBV6-2 or TRBV6-3 and TRBJ1-1; no firm D call. Per the germline V gene, CDR1 is MNHEY and CDR2 is SVGEGT. This CDR3 contains 14 residues. V dropped 4 bases and J dropped 11 bases, with 20 bases sitting between them. CDR3 sequence: CASSFVGPPGEAFF. CDR3 DNA: TGTGCCAGCAGTTTTGTCGGACCGCCCGGGGAGGCTTTCTTT.

Here the CDR3 reads CAWSLLWDRGGNQPQHF. The CDR3 DNA is TGTGCCTGGAGTCTCCTCTGGGACAGAGGGGGCAATCAGCCCCAGCATTTT. This chain uses TRBV30 with TRBJ1-5, with TRBD1 matching 7 bases. In germline, CDR1 is GTSNPN, CDR2 SVGIG (reference sequence). The CDR3 sequence is 17 residues long. Losses at the gene ends were 2 bases for V and 2 bases for J; bases not matched to a gene: 12.

This chain connects TRBV30 to TRBJ1-2; D is ambiguous. This CDR3 region has 14 residues. From germline, CDR1 is GTSNPN and CDR2 SVGIG (reference sequence). Trimming took 1 base from V and 0 from J, leaving 9 bases between them. CDR3 region: CAWSAQLANYGYTF. In nucleotides, the CDR3 is TGTGCCTGGAGTGCCCAGTTAGCTAACTATGGCTACACCTTC.

V and J are TRBV11-2 and TRBJ2-1; D is perhaps TRBD2 (6 bases). The CDR3 is 16 residues long. V dropped 7 bases and J dropped 8 bases, with 24 bases sitting between them. The germline CDR1 and CDR2 sequences are SGHAT and FQNNGV. The chain's CDR3 is CASTPGGARESYEQFF. CDR3 nucleotides: TGTGCCAGCACCCCCGGTGGGGCCCGGGAGAGCTATGAGCAGTTCTTC.

The gene calls are TRBV6-5 and TRBJ1-3; D is uncertain. This CDR3 comprises 13 residues. Germline V gene sequence: CDR1 MNHEY, CDR2 SVGAGI. V lost 6 bases, J lost 3 bases, and 9 bases lay in between. CDR3 sequence (DNA): TGTGCCAGCAGGAGACCGGGTGGAAACACCATATATTTT. The encoded protein is CASRRPGGNTIYF.

J is TRBJ2-3 and V is TRBV30, with 8 bases aligning to TRBD1. Germline CDR1 and CDR2: GTSNPN and SVGIG (reference sequence). V lost 3 bases and J lost 3; bases outside the gene matches: 8. The CDR3 runs to 15 residues. CDR3 region: CAWRRWQGATDTQYF. CDR3 sequence (DNA): TGTGCCTGGAGGAGGTGGCAGGGGGCAACAGATACGCAGTATTTT.

This clone was seen once. The gene calls are TRBV19 and TRBJ1-1; D perhaps matches TRBD1 (6 bases). V was trimmed by 2 bases and J by 1 base, leaving 11 bases between them. The CDR3 is 15 amino acids. Germline values: CDR1 LNHDA, CDR2 SQIVND (reference sequence). Here the CDR3 DNA reads TGTGCCAGTAGTATATACGGACAGCGGAACACTGAAGCTTTCTTT. This sequence encodes CASSIYGQRNTEAFF.

This clone has just one count. V and J are TRBV30 and TRBJ1-3; D gene ambiguous. In germline, CDR1 is GTSNPN, CDR2 SVGIG (reference sequence). Trimming took 0 bases from V and 0 from J, leaving 12 bases between them. This CDR3 contains 16 residues. CDR3 loop: CAWSVIAFLSGNTIYF. CDR3 bases: TGTGCCTGGAGTGTGATAGCCTTTCTCTCTGGAAACACCATATATTTT.

The chain couples TRBV4-3 to TRBJ2-3; 7 bases are shared with TRBD2. This CDR3 has 19 residues. CDR1 is LGHNA, CDR2 YSLEER, per germline. V was clipped by 0 bases and J by 5 bases; unmatched bases: 17. The CDR3, as DNA: TGCGCCAGCAGCCAAGATTCCGGGAGGCTCCAGGGTCGAGGAGATACGCAGTATTTT. Protein: CASSQDSGRLQGRGDTQYF.

V usage is TRBV5-1 and J usage is TRBJ1-2; D is perhaps TRBD1 (5 bases). Germline values: CDR1 SGHRS, CDR2 YFSETQ. CDR3 length: 12 residues. Trimming pared 4 bases from V and 3 bases from J, leaving 7 bases between. The CDR3 coding sequence is TGCGCCAGCAGCCGGGACGACTATGGCTACACCTTC. Its translation is CASSRDDYGYTF.

V usage is TRBV28 and J usage is TRBJ2-1, with D perhaps matching TRBD2 (6 bases). The germline V gene encodes CDR1 MDHEN and CDR2 SYDVKM. Trimming took off 7 bases at V and 7 bases at J, with 11 bases between the two ends. This CDR3 is 12 amino acids long. CDR3 sequence (DNA): TGTGCCAGCACCCTCGGGGGTAATGAGCAGTTCTTC. The encoded protein is CASTLGGNEQFF. Looking up the rest from reference TRBV28 and TRBJ2-1 gives the full variable domain: DVKVTQSSRYLVKRTGEKVFLECVQDMDHENMFWYRQDPGLGLRLIYFSYDVKMKEKGDIPEGYSVSREKKERFSLILESASTNQTSMYLCASTLGGNEQFFGPGTRLTVL.